This T cell receptor (beta chain) was profiled in a study of shared clonotypes between healthy human individuals. Across the whole study: Per donor, CD8 memory used one plate, CD8 naive used two, CD4 memory used three and CD4 naive used three. Whole-study results and caveats: In the sorted subsets, rarefaction showed sequencing was incomplete despite large depth. A handful of donors held about 5% of naive CD4 clonotypes in common.

Each sorted subset replicate got 200 ng genomic DNA, roughly 30,000 genomes. The protocol was immunoSEQ multiplex PCR, while the TCRdb copy is restricted to in-frame clones and leaves out a portion. The sample includes a few million clones, around nine tenths of them seen just once. For this clone: The antigen remains unidentified.

Source material: naive CD4+ T cells sorted from blood. Described subset: CD45RA+ positively selected. This clonotype originated in a man aged 18 to 35 in good health.

The CDR3 DNA reads TGCGCCAGCAGCTTGGATCGACTGTCCTACAATGAGCAGTTCTTC. Its translation is CASSLDRLSYNEQFF. The chain uses TRBV5-1 and TRBJ2-1; D unresolved. Germline V CDR1 and CDR2: SGHRS, YFSETQ. This CDR3 spans 15 amino acids. V was clipped by 0 bases and J by 1 base, with 8 bases between them.